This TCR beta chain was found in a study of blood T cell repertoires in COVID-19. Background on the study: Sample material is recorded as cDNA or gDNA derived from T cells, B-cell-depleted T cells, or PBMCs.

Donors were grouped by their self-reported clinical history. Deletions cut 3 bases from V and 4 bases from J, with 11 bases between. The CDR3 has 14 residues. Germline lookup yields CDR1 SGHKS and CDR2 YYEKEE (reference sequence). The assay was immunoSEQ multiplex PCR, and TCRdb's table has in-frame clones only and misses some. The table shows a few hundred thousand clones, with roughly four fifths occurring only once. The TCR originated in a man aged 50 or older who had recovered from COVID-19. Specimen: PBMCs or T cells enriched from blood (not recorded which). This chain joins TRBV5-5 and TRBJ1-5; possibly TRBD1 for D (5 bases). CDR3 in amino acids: CASSWVGGNQPQHF. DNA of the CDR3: TGTGCCAGCAGCTGGGTCGGGGGAAATCAGCCCCAGCATTTT.